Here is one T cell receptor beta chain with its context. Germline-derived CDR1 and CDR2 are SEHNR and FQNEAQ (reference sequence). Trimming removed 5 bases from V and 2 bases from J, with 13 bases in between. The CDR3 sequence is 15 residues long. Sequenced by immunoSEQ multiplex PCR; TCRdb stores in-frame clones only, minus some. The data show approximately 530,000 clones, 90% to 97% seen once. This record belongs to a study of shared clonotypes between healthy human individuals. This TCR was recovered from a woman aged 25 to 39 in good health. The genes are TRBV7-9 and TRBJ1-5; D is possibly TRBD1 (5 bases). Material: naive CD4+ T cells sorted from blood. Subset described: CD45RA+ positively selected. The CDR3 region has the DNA TGTGCCAGCAGCCGGACCGGACAAGGCAATCAGCCCCAGCATTTT. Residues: CASSRTGQGNQPQHF.